The 29 T cell receptor beta chains listed next were all sequenced from one sample in a study of CD8+CD57+ T cells in acquired aplastic anemia. Whoever was chosen for sequencing had shown CD8+CD57+ cell expansion by flow cytometry. The TCR beta profiling, which covered VDJ combination and CDR3 sequence, was carried out using genomic DNA as the template. Each CDR3 protein gets one entry after TCRdb re-called the reads with MiXCR. The sample records under 350,000 distinct CDR3 sequences, under 60% being singletons. The sequencing sample was made of sorted CD4+, CD8+, or CD8+CD57+ T cells (not recorded which) from PBMCs. Receptors originate from a human donor with aplastic anemia.

This chain links TRBV25-1 with TRBJ1-6; 7 nucleotides align to TRBD1. The CDR3 runs to 14 residues. V lost 7 bases to trimming and J lost 8 bases; unmatched junction nucleotides: 8. In germline, CDR1 is MGHDK, CDR2 SYGVNS. The DNA of the CDR3 is TGTGCCAGCACCACCGGGACAGATTATTCACCCCTCCACTTT. This gives the protein CASTTGTDYSPLHF.

The chain couples TRBV7-9 to TRBJ2-3; weak D call: TRBD2 (5 bases). Germline CDR1 and CDR2: SEHNR and FQNEAQ (reference sequence). The CDR3 is made up of 14 amino acids. Trimming took off 4 bases at V and 11 bases at J, with 19 bases between the two ends. This chain's CDR3 is CASSSGLGMDEQYF. CDR3 nucleotides: TGTGCCAGCAGCTCGGGATTGGGTATGGATGAGCAGTATTTT. The variable domain in full, completed from reference TRBV7-9 and TRBJ2-3, reads DTGVSQNPRHKITKRGQNVTFRCDPISEHNRLYWYRQTLGQGPEFLTYFQNEAQLEKSRLLSDRFSAERPKGSFSTLEIQRTEQGDSAMYLCASSSGLGMDEQYFGPGTRLTVL.

This clonotype has just a few counts. This rearrangement joins TRBV5-6 to TRBJ2-5; 9 nucleotides line up with TRBD1. The CDR3 extends over 14 amino acids. Germline V gene sequence: CDR1 SGHDT, CDR2 YYEEEE. V lost 1 base and J lost 5; bases outside the gene matches: 3. CDR3 sequence reads: CASSLTGGAETQYF. CDR3 bases: TGTGCCAGCAGCTTGACAGGGGGCGCCGAGACCCAGTACTTC.

This clonotype was found many times. The chain links TRBV5-6 to TRBJ2-7, with D maybe TRBD1 (5 bases). CDR1 is SGHDT and CDR2 is YYEEEE in the germline V gene. The CDR3 is 12 amino acids. V was trimmed by 6 bases and J by 4 bases, leaving 11 bases between them. CDR3 sequence (DNA): TGTGCCAGCACCTGGGGCACGTACGAGCAGTACTTC. Translating it yields CASTWGTYEQYF.

To note about this clonotype: An end of the junction does not agree with germline; a read error may underlie this. The chain is built from TRBV5-4 and TRBJ1-3, with no clear D. Germline CDR1 and CDR2: SGHNT and YYREEE (reference sequence). The CDR3 contains 17 residues. The CDR3 is CASSYTGTLLSGNTIYF. Written as DNA, the CDR3 is TGCGCCAGCAGCTATACGGGAACACTGCTCTCTGGAAACACCATATATTTT.

Many counts were recorded for this clonotype. The chain uses TRBV18 and TRBJ2-7; D uncertain. Germline V gene sequence: CDR1 KGHSH, CDR2 LQKENI. CDR3 length equals 13 residues. Trimming cost V 0 bases and J 5 bases, with 8 bases left between them. The DNA of the CDR3 is TGTGCCAGCTCACCACCGGCGGCGAACGAGCAGTACTTC. Its translation is CASSPPAANEQYF.

The chain recombines TRBV6-5 with TRBJ1-4; no reliable D call. Germline V gives CDR1 MNHEY, CDR2 SVGAGI. V lost 6 bases and J 7 bases, leaving 15 bases between the germline ends. The CDR3 runs 14 residues. The CDR3, as DNA: TGTGCCAGCAGGACGAGTCGAATAGGTGAAAAACTGTTTTTT. Encoded protein: CASRTSRIGEKLFF.

The chain links TRBV10-3 to TRBJ2-3, with 9 bases aligning to TRBD2. J gave up 11 bases and V 3 bases, and 15 bases lay outside the gene matches. CDR3 length: 16 amino acids. Germline V CDR1 and CDR2: ENHRY, SYGVKD. CDR3 nucleotides: TGTGCCATCAGTGAAGCTGTTAGCGGGAGTTCTAATGAGCAGTATTTT. It translates to CAISEAVSGSSNEQYF.

The rearrangement links TRBV20-1 to TRBJ2-3; the match to TRBD2 covers 8 bases. The CDR3 contains 13 residues. With V trimmed by 4 bases and J by 11 bases, 11 bases remained unmatched. CDR1 and CDR2 from the germline V gene are DFQATT and SNEGSKA (reference sequence). The DNA for the CDR3 is TGCAGTGCTATGCGGGGGGCGGACAATGAGCAGTATTTT. Translating it yields CSAMRGADNEQYF.

V gene TRBV7-6 combines with J gene TRBJ2-1, with D perhaps being TRBD1 or TRBD2 (5 bases each). Germline CDR1 reads SGHVS; CDR2 reads FNYEAQ. The CDR3 consists of 15 residues. The V and J ends lost 5 bases and 6 bases respectively, with 17 bases between them. CDR3 protein: CASSLRDPEGNEQFF. The CDR3, as DNA: TGTGCCAGCAGCCTCCGGGACCCAGAGGGCAATGAGCAGTTCTTC.

This clonotype was counted many times. The chain has TRBV4-1 and TRBJ1-5, with 10 bases that match TRBD1. Germline trimming cut 3 bases from V and 2 bases from J; bases unmatched to any gene: 7. Looked up from germline, CDR1 is MGHRA and CDR2 is YSYEKL. The CDR3 sequence is 17 residues long. The CDR3 region has the DNA TGCGCCAGCAGCCAGCCCCCGGGGACAGGGGGCAATCAGCCCCAGCATTTT. This codes for CASSQPPGTGGNQPQHF.

This clonotype was observed a single time. The chain recombines TRBV5-1 with TRBJ1-2; 9 bases are shared with TRBD1. J was trimmed by 5 bases and V by 1 base; bases with no gene match: 6. Per germline, CDR1 SGHRS and CDR2 YFSETQ. The CDR3 is made up of 15 amino acids. For the CDR3, the DNA is TGCGCCAGCAGCTTGACAGGGGGCGCGGATTATGGCTACACCTTC. Encoded protein: CASSLTGGADYGYTF.

The chain joins TRBV6-5 to TRBJ1-4, with 7 bases lining up with TRBD1. V trimming: 5 bases; J trimming: 1 base; junction bases outside the gene matches: 4. CDR3 length: 15 residues. Looked up from germline, CDR1 is MNHEY and CDR2 is SVGAGI. The CDR3 here is CASSKDRRTNEKLFF. DNA of the CDR3: TGTGCCAGCAGTAAGGACAGGCGAACTAATGAAAAACTGTTTTTT.

V usage is TRBV12-3 or TRBV12-4 and J usage is TRBJ1-1, with D unresolved. This CDR3 region has 12 residues. V lost 6 bases to trimming and J lost 3 bases, with 8 bases between them. The CDR3 bases are TGTGCCAGCAGAACCCGGGACACTGAAGCTTTCTTT. Its protein product is CASRTRDTEAFF.

This chain connects TRBV11-2 to TRBJ2-5, with D tentatively TRBD1 or TRBD2 (6 bases each). Germline V CDR1 and CDR2: SGHAT, FQNNGV. The CDR3 sequence is 15 residues long. The V end lost 6 bases, the J end lost 4 bases, and 18 bases lay between the germline ends. The CDR3 sequence: CASRLTSGGAETQYF. In DNA, the CDR3 is TGTGCCAGCAGGCTCACGTCCGGGGGCGCAGAGACCCAGTACTTC. Together with reference TRBV11-2 and TRBJ2-5, the CDR3 gives the full variable domain: EAGVAQSPRYKIIEKRQSVAFWCNPISGHATLYWYQQILGQGPKLLIQFQNNGVVDDSQLPKDRFSAERLKGVDSTLKIQPAKLEDSAVYLCASRLTSGGAETQYFGPGTRLLVL.

Of note for this clonotype: One end of the junction is discordant with germline, which a read error may explain. The chain links TRBV12-3 or TRBV12-4 to TRBJ1-2; D is perhaps TRBD1 (5 bases). The CDR3 has 15 residues. The CDR3 DNA reads TGTGCCAGCGCCCTCGGATACAGGTTAGGATCTGGCTGCACCTTC. Translating gives CASALGYRLGSGCTF.

The chain recombines TRBV24-1 with TRBJ2-5, with 10 positions matching TRBD1. Trimming removed 10 bases from V and 5 bases from J; junction bases left unmatched: 3. Germline loops: CDR1 KGHDR, CDR2 SFDVKD. This CDR3 region has 12 residues. The CDR3 coding sequence is TGTGCCACGACAGGGGGCGACGAGACCCAGTACTTC. This codes for CATTGGDETQYF.

There are many counts of this clonotype. This chain connects TRBV5-1 to TRBJ2-2; 7 bases are shared with TRBD1. CDR3 size: 15 residues. CDR1 is SGHRS and CDR2 is YFSETQ in the germline V gene. The J segment lost 3 bases and the V segment lost 0 bases, leaving 2 bases of the junction unmatched. CDR3 sequence reads: CASSLGDRHTGELFF. The CDR3 region has the DNA TGCGCCAGCAGCTTGGGGGACAGACACACCGGGGAGCTGTTTTTT.

The V gene is TRBV19, the J gene TRBJ1-2, with 7 nucleotides matching TRBD1. With 6 bases clipped from V and 7 bases from J, the junction kept 5 bases outside the gene matches. Germline loops: CDR1 LNHDA, CDR2 SQIVND (reference sequence). The CDR3 spans 12 residues. The CDR3 sequence: CASRTGVRGYTF. CDR3 nucleotide sequence: TGTGCCAGTAGAACAGGGGTTCGTGGCTACACCTTC. Full variable domain (outside the CDR3, taken from reference TRBV19 and TRBJ1-2): DGGITQSPKYLFRKEGQNVTLSCEQNLNHDAMYWYRQDPGQGLRLIYYSQIVNDFQKGDIAEGYSVSREKKESFPLTVTSAQKNPTAFYLCASRTGVRGYTFGSGTRLTVV.

This clonotype was counted at least ten times. The chain carries TRBV5-1 and TRBJ2-5; 14 bases match TRBD2. From germline, CDR1 is SGHRS and CDR2 YFSETQ. CDR3 length: 15 amino acids. J was trimmed by 5 bases and V by 4 bases; bases with no gene match: 4. CDR3 sequence: CASSQGTSGSETQYF. CDR3 nucleotides: TGCGCCAGCAGCCAGGGGACTAGCGGGAGTGAGACCCAGTACTTC. Full variable domain (outside the CDR3, taken from reference TRBV5-1 and TRBJ2-5): KAGVTQTPRYLIKTRGQQVTLSCSPISGHRSVSWYQQTPGQGLQFLFEYFSETQRNKGNFPGRFSGRQFSNSRSEMNVSTLELGDSALYLCASSQGTSGSETQYFGPGTRLLVL.

The chain recombines TRBV6-6 with TRBJ2-7, with D maybe TRBD2 (6 bases). The CDR3 has 15 residues. Germline V lookup: CDR1 MNHNY, CDR2 SVGAGI (reference sequence). Trimming cost V 4 bases and J 4 bases, with 17 bases left between them. CDR3 loop: CASSSAKGGEYEQYF. The CDR3 nucleotides read TGTGCCAGCAGTTCCGCCAAAGGAGGGGAATACGAGCAGTACTTC.

The CDR3 DNA follows: TGTGCCAGCAGCCTAGGATTTGTGGGGCCGGAGACCCAGTACTTC. This codes for CASSLGFVGPETQYF. The rearrangement uses TRBV2 and TRBJ2-5; weak D call: TRBD1 (5 bases). Germline V gene sequence: CDR1 SNHLY, CDR2 FYNNEI. CDR3 length: 15 residues. Trimming left V 6 bases short and J 5 bases short, with 19 bases between.

This clonotype came up many times. The chain couples TRBV9 to TRBJ2-1, with a weak D call TRBD1 (5 bases). V was cut by 7 bases and J by 7 bases, with 12 bases left in between. Germline assignment: CDR1 SGDLS and CDR2 YYNGEE. The CDR3 spans 12 residues. DNA for the CDR3: TGTGCCAGCGGGGAAAGGGGAAATGAGCAGTTCTTC. Amino acid sequence: CASGERGNEQFF.

This chain joins TRBV7-2 and TRBJ2-5, with D unclear. CDR1 and CDR2 from the germline V gene are SGHTA and FQGNSA. The V gene lost 5 bases and the J gene lost 4 bases, with 17 bases spanning the gap. The CDR3 sequence is 15 residues long. The CDR3 here is CASSRHYGAPETQYF. CDR3 sequence (DNA): TGTGCCAGCAGCCGACATTATGGTGCTCCAGAGACCCAGTACTTC.

Notes on this clonotype: Given a much more abundant clone one base away, this may be a read error. J is TRBJ2-7 and V is TRBV12-3 or TRBV12-4; perhaps TRBD2 as D (5 bases). The length of the CDR3 is 13 residues. The CDR3 nucleotides read TGTGCCAGCAGAGTCGGGGAATCCTACGAGCAGCACTTC. Protein sequence: CASRVGESYEQHF.

With regard to this clonotype: The CDR3 ends on some other residue instead of the conserved phenylalanine or tryptophan, so this is likely a read error. The DNA is left out, because the CDR3 cannot be placed on it with certainty; the CDR3 is given as TCRdb lists it. The genes are TRBV7-3 and TRBJ2-7; no DNA check was done on the table's D call, TRBD2. The CDR3 totals 8 residues, both ends included. The germline CDR1 and CDR2 sequences are SGHTA and FQGTGA. CDR3 region: CASSFLAR.

This clonotype came up once. V and J are TRBV19 and TRBJ2-6; TRBD1 might be the D (5 bases). Germline CDR1 reads LNHDA; CDR2 reads SQIVND (reference sequence). The V gene lost 2 bases and the J gene lost 4 bases, with 9 bases spanning the gap. The CDR3 loop spans 15 amino acids. DNA for the CDR3: TGTGCCAGTAGTATACTCAGGGCCGGGGCCAACGTCCTGACTTTC. Translated, it gives CASSILRAGANVLTF.

In this sample, this clonotype turned up once. Relative to the germline gene, one junction end is altered; a read error may explain this. The J gene is TRBJ2-4, the V gene TRBV19; 8 nucleotides match TRBD2. Germline V gene data show CDR1 as LNHDA and CDR2 as SQIVND (reference sequence). The CDR3 has 19 residues. CDR3 protein: CASSIRRGEVAGTKNIQYF. In DNA form, the CDR3 reads TGTGCTAGTAGTATAAGGCGGGGGGAAGTAGCGGGAACCAAAAACATTCAGTACTTC. Based on the CDR3 plus reference TRBV19 and TRBJ2-4, the full variable domain is DGGITQSPKYLFRKEGQNVTLSCEQNLNHDAMYWYRQDPGQGLRLIYYSQIVNDFQKGDIAEGYSVSREKKESFPLTVTSAQKNPTAFYLCASSIRRGEVAGTKNIQYFGAGTRLSVL.

This rearrangement joins TRBV2 to TRBJ2-6; D gene uncertain. The CDR3 has 16 residues. V was pared by 10 bases and J by 0 bases, with 16 bases between. Germline loops: CDR1 SNHLY, CDR2 FYNNEI. The chain's CDR3 is CATKFPLISGANVLTF. The DNA of the CDR3 is TGTGCCACCAAGTTCCCCTTGATCTCTGGGGCCAACGTCCTGACTTTC. The entire variable domain, with the rest obtained from reference TRBV2 and TRBJ2-6, is as follows: EPEVTQTPSHQVTQMGQEVILRCVPISNHLYFYWYRQILGQKVEFLVSFYNNEISEKSEIFDDQFSVERPDGSNFTLKIRSTKLEDSAMYFCATKFPLISGANVLTFGAGSRLTVL.